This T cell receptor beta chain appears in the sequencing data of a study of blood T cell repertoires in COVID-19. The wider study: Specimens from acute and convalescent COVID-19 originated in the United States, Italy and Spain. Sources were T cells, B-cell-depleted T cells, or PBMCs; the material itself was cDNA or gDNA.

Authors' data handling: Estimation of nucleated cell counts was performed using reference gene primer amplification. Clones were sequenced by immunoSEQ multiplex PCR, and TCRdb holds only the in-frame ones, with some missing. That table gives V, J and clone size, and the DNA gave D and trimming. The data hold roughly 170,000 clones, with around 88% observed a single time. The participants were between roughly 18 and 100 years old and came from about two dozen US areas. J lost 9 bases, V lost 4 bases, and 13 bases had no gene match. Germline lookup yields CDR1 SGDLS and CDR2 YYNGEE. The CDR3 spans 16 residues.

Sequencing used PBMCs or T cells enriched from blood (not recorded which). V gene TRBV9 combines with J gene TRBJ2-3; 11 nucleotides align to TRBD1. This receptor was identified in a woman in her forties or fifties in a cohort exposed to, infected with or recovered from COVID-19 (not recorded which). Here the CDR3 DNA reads TGTGCCAGCAGCATCGGGACAGGGGGTAGTAAAGGGACGCAGTATTTT. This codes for CASSIGTGGSKGTQYF. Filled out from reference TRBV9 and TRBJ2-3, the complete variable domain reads DSGVTQTPKHLITATGQRVTLRCSPRSGDLSVYWYQQSLDQGLQFLIQYYNGEERAKGNILERFSAQQFPDLHSELNLSSLELGDSALYFCASSIGTGGSKGTQYFGPGTRLTVL.